The 15 T cell receptor beta chains below come from one sample, sequenced in a study of cytomegalovirus exposure and HLA in healthy donors listed by TCRdb under 2017. The method was the immunoSEQ multiplex PCR assay. The multiplex PCR relied on a mix of 60 forward primers for TCR Vbeta segments and 13 reverse primers for TCR Jbeta segments. TCRdb took this table from immuneACCESS and kept in-frame rearrangements with V and J called. Such tables lack part of the clones; where checked against another copy, unresolved V genes explain under half of the gap, and the rest is unexplained. The sample has 130,000 or so clones on record, roughly four fifths of them singletons. The ten largest clones take up about 3.4% of the sample. Sequenced material: PBMCs. The receptor source for this set is a man aged 18 to 30 in good health and CMV-seropositive.

The chain recombines TRBV19 with TRBJ1-2, with D possibly matching TRBD1 (6 bases). The V gene lost 7 bases and the J gene lost 6 bases, with 12 bases spanning the gap. Germline lookup yields CDR1 LNHDA and CDR2 SQIVND (reference sequence). The CDR3 has 12 residues. In nucleotides, the CDR3 is TGTGCCAGTAAAGAGGGGGTTCATGGCTACACCTTC. This translates into CASKEGVHGYTF. The full variable domain, completed using reference TRBV19 and TRBJ1-2, is DGGITQSPKYLFRKEGQNVTLSCEQNLNHDAMYWYRQDPGQGLRLIYYSQIVNDFQKGDIAEGYSVSREKKESFPLTVTSAQKNPTAFYLCASKEGVHGYTFGSGTRLTVV.

This chain connects TRBV6-5 to TRBJ2-2; a possible D gene is TRBD1 (6 bases). Trimming removed 7 bases at V and 6 bases at J, with 15 bases between. This CDR3 region has 14 residues. From germline, CDR1 is MNHEY and CDR2 SVGAGI. The CDR3 bases are TGTGCCAGCAATATAGGGGGTAATTCCGGGGAGCTGTTTTTT. It encodes CASNIGGNSGELFF.

This rearrangement joins TRBV5-4 to TRBJ2-7; 10 nucleotides line up with TRBD1. V trimming: 7 bases; J trimming: 5 bases; junction bases outside the gene matches: 9. The germline V gene has CDR1 SGHNT and CDR2 YYREEE (reference sequence). The CDR3 runs to 14 residues. The CDR3 DNA reads as TGTGCCAGCCGACATACCGGGACAGGGGACGAGCAGTACTTC. This gives the protein CASRHTGTGDEQYF.

The rearrangement links TRBV7-3 to TRBJ1-1, with D maybe TRBD1 (5 bases). CDR3 length equals 17 residues. The ends were cut back, 1 base at V and 8 bases at J, with 23 bases in the middle. Germline lookup yields CDR1 SGHTA and CDR2 FQGTGA. The CDR3 sequence is CASSLNPPSMTVAEAFF. CDR3 nucleotide sequence: TGTGCCAGCAGCTTAAATCCCCCCTCAATGACAGTGGCAGAAGCTTTCTTT. Using reference TRBV7-3 and TRBJ1-1 for the parts outside the CDR3, the full variable domain is GAGVSQTPSNKVTEKGKYVELRCDPISGHTALYWYRQSLGQGPEFLIYFQGTGAADDSGLPNDRFFAVRPEGSVSTLKIQRTERGDSAVYLCASSLNPPSMTVAEAFFGQGTRLTVV.

This clone was counted a single time. The J gene is TRBJ1-3, the V gene TRBV30, with D possibly TRBD1 on 6 matching bases. The CDR3 consists of 16 residues. Germline V CDR1 and CDR2: GTSNPN, SVGIG (reference sequence). V dropped 2 bases and J dropped 0 bases, with 14 bases sitting between them. The chain's CDR3 is CAWSRPGVLSGNTIYF. The CDR3 nucleotides read TGTGCCTGGAGTAGGCCAGGGGTTCTCTCTGGAAACACCATATATTTT.

V usage is TRBV27 and J usage is TRBJ1-1; TRBD1 agrees at 10 bases. The CDR3 is 14 amino acids. J gave up 4 bases and V 6 bases, and 5 bases lay outside the gene matches. The V gene's germline CDR1 is MNHEY and CDR2 SMNVEV (reference sequence). The CDR3 spells CASSRDRGLTEAFF. CDR3 DNA: TGTGCCAGCAGCCGAGACAGGGGGCTCACTGAAGCTTTCTTT.

This rearrangement joins TRBV6-1 to TRBJ2-5; D is possibly TRBD2 (5 bases). CDR3 length: 14 amino acids. The germline gives CDR1 MNHNS, CDR2 SASEGT. With 1 base removed from V and 5 bases from J, the gap between germline ends came to 11 bases. The CDR3 DNA reads TGTGCCAGCAGTGAAGGGGGAGTGGGGGAGACCCAGTACTTC. Residues: CASSEGGVGETQYF.

This chain joins TRBV29-1 and TRBJ2-7, with 12 bases matching TRBD2. V lost 5 bases, J lost 3 bases, and 11 bases stayed unmatched. The CDR3 length is 16 residues. Germline V gene lookup returns CDR1 SQVTM and CDR2 ANQGSEA. CDR3 bases: TGCAGCGTTTCCAGACCGTGGACTAGCGGGAACTACGAGCAGTACTTC. It translates to CSVSRPWTSGNYEQYF.

This chain connects TRBV6-6 to TRBJ1-6, with TRBD1 matching over 10 bases. This CDR3 comprises 15 residues. The V gene end was trimmed by 4 bases and the J gene end by 5 bases; junction bases not matched to a gene: 2. Germline V CDR1 and CDR2: MNHNY, SVGAGI (reference sequence). The CDR3 is CASSFGTGDNSPLHF. DNA of the CDR3: TGTGCCAGCAGTTTCGGGACAGGGGATAATTCACCCCTCCACTTT.

V gene TRBV28 combines with J gene TRBJ2-2; 10 bases are a match to TRBD2. The CDR3 covers 15 residues. Germline V gene data show CDR1 as MDHEN and CDR2 as SYDVKM. Unmatched junction bases numbered 4, after V lost 7 bases and J lost 2 bases. CDR3 loop: CASIGLAANTGELFF. CDR3 nucleotides: TGTGCCAGCATAGGACTAGCGGCTAACACCGGGGAGCTGTTTTTT.

The J gene is TRBJ1-1, the V gene TRBV10-3; D is possibly TRBD1 (5 bases). V was pared by 3 bases and J by 1 base, with 12 bases between. The V gene's germline CDR1 is ENHRY and CDR2 SYGVKD. This CDR3 has 15 residues. CDR3 amino acids: CAISDRVEGNTEAFF. CDR3 nucleotides: TGTGCCATCAGTGACAGGGTGGAGGGGAACACTGAAGCTTTCTTT.

V and J are TRBV28 and TRBJ1-2; a weak D match, TRBD1 (6 bases). The CDR3 runs to 13 residues. Trimming shortened V by 6 bases and J by 6 bases, and 14 bases separated the two germline ends. Germline loops: CDR1 MDHEN, CDR2 SYDVKM. The CDR3 nucleotides are TGTGCCAGCAGAAGGGACATGGGCGATGGCTACACCTTC. It is translated as CASRRDMGDGYTF.

J is TRBJ2-3 and V is TRBV6-5; D remains unclear. Germline V lookup: CDR1 MNHEY, CDR2 SVGAGI. CDR3 size: 12 residues. V dropped 6 bases and J dropped 4 bases, with 8 bases sitting between them. The CDR3 here is CASSQTPDTQYF. CDR3 coding DNA: TGTGCCAGCAGCCAAACTCCAGATACGCAGTATTTT.

This chain connects TRBV2 to TRBJ1-5, with D perhaps matching TRBD1 (6 bases). Germline values: CDR1 SNHLY, CDR2 FYNNEI. Trimming pared 5 bases from V and 4 bases from J, leaving 15 bases between. CDR3 size: 15 residues. The CDR3 nucleotides read TGTGCCAGCAGTATTGGACAGCTAAATAATCAGCCCCAGCATTTT. As protein: CASSIGQLNNQPQHF.

This clone occurred once. This chain joins TRBV29-1 and TRBJ1-1; D perhaps matches TRBD1 (6 bases). CDR1 is SQVTM and CDR2 is ANQGSEA in the germline V gene. This CDR3 region has 13 residues. Between the trimmed V and J ends, which lost 1 base and 3 bases, there was a span of 9 bases. The CDR3 region is CSVEGRGYTEAFF. For the CDR3, the DNA is TGCAGCGTTGAAGGTAGGGGGTACACTGAAGCTTTCTTT.